These 23 T cell receptor beta chains share one sample of origin, sequenced in a study of cytomegalovirus exposure and HLA in healthy donors. PCR amplification relied on 60 Vbeta primers (plus 13 Jbeta primers). TCRdb keeps only in-frame clones here, not all; method: immunoSEQ multiplex PCR. The sample data list 30,000 to 40,000 clones. Specimen: PBMCs. Source of these receptors: a human donor in good health.

V gene TRBV9 combines with J gene TRBJ1-3, with a weak D call TRBD1 (6 bases). Trimming removed 4 bases at V and 0 bases at J, with 14 bases between. CDR1 and CDR2 from the germline V gene are SGDLS and YYNGEE. The CDR3 contains 16 residues. CDR3 region: CASSRLRDNSGNTIYF. Written as DNA, the CDR3 is TGTGCCAGCAGCAGACTCCGGGACAACTCTGGAAACACCATATATTTT.

The rearrangement uses TRBV2 and TRBJ1-3, with no clear D. This CDR3 has 13 amino acids. Germline lookup yields CDR1 SNHLY and CDR2 FYNNEI. The V and J ends lost 4 bases and 4 bases respectively, with 8 bases between them. CDR3 nucleotides: TGTGCCAGCAGTGCCTTATCCGGAAACACCATATATTTT. Protein: CASSALSGNTIYF. Full variable domain (remainder filled in from reference TRBV2 and TRBJ1-3): EPEVTQTPSHQVTQMGQEVILRCVPISNHLYFYWYRQILGQKVEFLVSFYNNEISEKSEIFDDQFSVERPDGSNFTLKIRSTKLEDSAMYFCASSALSGNTIYFGEGSWLTVV.

CDR3 sequence: CASSHGTSGGRSYEQYF. For the CDR3, the DNA is TGCGCCAGCAGTCACGGGACTAGCGGGGGGCGCTCCTACGAGCAGTACTTC. The V call is TRBV10-1, the J call TRBJ2-7, with TRBD2 identical over 15 bases. Germline loops: CDR1 WNHNN, CDR2 SYGVQD (reference sequence). CDR3 length: 17 residues. Trimming cost V 5 bases and J 0 bases; bases outside gene matches: 5.

The V call is TRBV2, the J call TRBJ1-4; no clear D gene. The germline gives CDR1 SNHLY, CDR2 FYNNEI. This CDR3 comprises 14 residues. Trimming shortened V by 3 bases and J by 5 bases, and 10 bases separated the two germline ends. CDR3 residues: CASSDVRVNEKLFF. CDR3 DNA sequence: TGTGCCAGCAGTGATGTGAGGGTGAATGAAAAACTGTTTTTT.

The rearrangement joins TRBV28 to TRBJ1-1; D uncertain. Looked up from germline, CDR1 is MDHEN and CDR2 is SYDVKM. Deletions cut 6 bases from V and 8 bases from J, with 13 bases between. The CDR3 is made up of 12 amino acids. The DNA of the CDR3 is TGTGCCAGCAGGGAGGCGGGGTCCGAAGCTTTCTTT. Its protein product is CASREAGSEAFF. Supplemented by reference TRBV28 and TRBJ1-1, the full variable domain reads DVKVTQSSRYLVKRTGEKVFLECVQDMDHENMFWYRQDPGLGLRLIYFSYDVKMKEKGDIPEGYSVSREKKERFSLILESASTNQTSMYLCASREAGSEAFFGQGTRLTVV.

The CDR3 DNA sequence: TGCGCCAGCAGCCCGGGACAGGGTGTGTGGGAGACCCAGTACTTC. Its protein product is CASSPGQGVWETQYF. This chain joins TRBV4-1 and TRBJ2-5; 9 bases line up with TRBD1. V trimming: 4 bases; J trimming: 5 bases; junction bases outside the gene matches: 8. The CDR3 spans 15 residues. Germline CDR1 reads MGHRA; CDR2 reads YSYEKL.

The chain has TRBV4-1 and TRBJ2-7, with a weak D call TRBD2 (5 bases). The CDR3 loop spans 17 amino acids. CDR1 and CDR2 (germline): MGHRA, YSYEKL. Trimming left V 1 base short and J 2 bases short, with 18 bases between. The CDR3 spells CASSQAPVEVTAYEQYF. DNA for the CDR3: TGCGCCAGCAGCCAAGCCCCCGTGGAGGTTACAGCCTACGAGCAGTACTTC.

In regard to this clone: Relative to the germline gene, one junction end is altered; a read error may explain this. The chain joins TRBV5-5 to TRBJ1-6, with 8 bases fitting TRBD1. The CDR3 runs to 20 residues. Germline CDR1 and CDR2: SGHKS and YYEKEE (reference sequence). In DNA form, the CDR3 reads TGTGCCAGCAGCTTGGGCCCCGGACAGGGCCCAAGCTCCTATAATTCACCCCTCCCCTTT. This codes for CASSLGPGQGPSSYNSPLPF.

CDR3 sequence reads: CASSPTGDYGYTF. The CDR3 region has the DNA TGTGCCAGCAGCCCGACAGGGGACTATGGCTACACCTTC. J is TRBJ1-2 and V is TRBV11-1; 8 bases line up with TRBD1. The V gene end was trimmed by 5 bases and the J gene end by 3 bases; junction bases not matched to a gene: 2. The CDR3 sequence is 13 residues long. Germline V lookup: CDR1 SGHAT, CDR2 FQDESV (reference sequence).

The V call is TRBV9, the J call TRBJ1-1, with a weak D call TRBD1 (5 bases). CDR1 and CDR2 from the germline V gene are SGDLS and YYNGEE. V was pared by 4 bases and J by 3 bases, with 13 bases between. This CDR3 contains 14 residues. Written as DNA, the CDR3 is TGTGCCAGCAGCCCCTATCGGGGGTACACTGAAGCTTTCTTT. Encoded protein: CASSPYRGYTEAFF.

V gene TRBV5-6 combines with J gene TRBJ1-4, with 10 bases fitting TRBD1. The CDR3 covers 15 residues. CDR1 SGHDT and CDR2 YYEEEE come from the germline V gene. J gave up 8 bases and V 5 bases, and 9 bases lay outside the gene matches. CDR3: CASSTRQGAREKLFF. The CDR3 DNA is TGTGCCAGCAGTACCAGACAGGGGGCGAGGGAAAAACTGTTTTTT.

This chain joins TRBV4-1 and TRBJ1-5, with TRBD1 identical over 7 bases. This CDR3 has 16 residues. Germline V gives CDR1 MGHRA, CDR2 YSYEKL. V lost 4 bases and J lost 0; bases outside the gene matches: 6. The chain's CDR3 is CASSRGTEPSNQPQHF. The DNA for the CDR3 is TGCGCCAGCAGCCGGGGGACAGAACCTAGCAATCAGCCCCAGCATTTT.

This chain uses TRBV5-1 with TRBJ2-1; 7 positions agree with TRBD2. The CDR3 consists of 16 residues. Germline V gives CDR1 SGHRS, CDR2 YFSETQ. The V gene end was trimmed by 0 bases and the J gene end by 2 bases; junction bases not matched to a gene: 5. CDR3 loop: CASSLEGGGAYNEQFF. As DNA, the CDR3 is TGCGCCAGCAGCTTGGAAGGTGGGGGGGCCTACAATGAGCAGTTCTTC. Together with reference TRBV5-1 and TRBJ2-1, the CDR3 gives the full variable domain: KAGVTQTPRYLIKTRGQQVTLSCSPISGHRSVSWYQQTPGQGLQFLFEYFSETQRNKGNFPGRFSGRQFSNSRSEMNVSTLELGDSALYLCASSLEGGGAYNEQFFGPGTRLTVL.

This chain joins TRBV5-6 and TRBJ2-7; D is perhaps TRBD2 (5 bases). CDR1 and CDR2 (germline): SGHDT, YYEEEE. V dropped 0 bases and J dropped 2 bases, with 12 bases sitting between them. The CDR3 runs 15 residues. Here the CDR3 reads CASSLGWRSAYEQYF. The CDR3 region has the DNA TGTGCCAGCAGCTTGGGATGGCGTAGCGCCTACGAGCAGTACTTC.

The rearrangement links TRBV28 to TRBJ1-1; no definite D call. The V and J ends lost 2 bases and 0 bases respectively, with 7 bases between them. Looked up from germline, CDR1 is MDHEN and CDR2 is SYDVKM. The CDR3 contains 14 residues. CDR3 in amino acids: CASSLSQMNTEAFF. Here the CDR3 DNA reads TGTGCCAGCAGTTTAAGTCAGATGAACACTGAAGCTTTCTTT.

The chain is built from TRBV7-9 and TRBJ1-1, with TRBD1 matching over 10 bases. In germline, CDR1 is SEHNR, CDR2 FQNEAQ (reference sequence). With 7 bases clipped from V and 7 bases from J, the junction kept 12 bases outside the gene matches. This CDR3 spans 15 amino acids. This CDR3 reads CASTSGTGELGEAFF. The CDR3 DNA sequence: TGTGCCAGCACCTCAGGGACAGGGGAGTTAGGTGAAGCTTTCTTT.

The genes are TRBV7-8 and TRBJ1-1, with unresolved D. The CDR3 consists of 15 residues. Germline CDR1 SGHVS, CDR2 FQNEAQ. Trimming shortened V by 6 bases and J by 0 bases, and 14 bases separated the two germline ends. CDR3 coding DNA: TGTGCCAGCAGGATGGCGGAGGGAGTGAACACTGAAGCTTTCTTT. Translation: CASRMAEGVNTEAFF. Drawing the rest from reference TRBV7-8 and TRBJ1-1, the complete variable domain is GAGVSQSPRYKVAKRGQDVALRCDPISGHVSLFWYQQALGQGPEFLTYFQNEAQLDKSGLPSDRFFAERPEGSVSTLKIQRTQQEDSAVYLCASRMAEGVNTEAFFGQGTRLTVV.

This sequence joins TRBV2 and TRBJ1-3; possible D gene TRBD1, 6 bases. Trimming removed 5 bases from V and 0 bases from J, with 17 bases in between. Germline loops: CDR1 SNHLY, CDR2 FYNNEI. This CDR3 is 17 amino acids long. CDR3 protein: CASSREGGLNSGNTIYF. The DNA for the CDR3 is TGTGCCAGCAGTCGGGAGGGGGGACTCAACTCTGGAAACACCATATATTTT.

The V gene is TRBV30, the J gene TRBJ2-1; tentatively, D is TRBD2 (7 bases). CDR1 and CDR2 from the germline V gene are GTSNPN and SVGIG (reference sequence). The CDR3 length is 15 residues. The V gene lost 2 bases and the J gene lost 4 bases, with 15 bases spanning the gap. The CDR3 DNA reads TGTGCCTGGAGTAGAACAGGGAGGGTGTACAATGAGCAGTTCTTC. Translating it yields CAWSRTGRVYNEQFF.

CDR3 region: CASSRGRGTGNEQYF. DNA of the CDR3: TGTGCCAGCTCCAGGGGCCGCGGGACAGGTAACGAGCAGTACTTC. The chain joins TRBV9 to TRBJ2-7, with 8 positions matching TRBD1. Germline V lookup: CDR1 SGDLS, CDR2 YYNGEE. The CDR3 loop spans 15 amino acids. V lost 7 bases, J lost 5 bases, and 14 bases stayed unmatched.

The chain uses TRBV30 and TRBJ1-5, with D unresolved. V was clipped by 0 bases and J by 7 bases, with 10 bases between them. Germline loops: CDR1 GTSNPN, CDR2 SVGIG (reference sequence). This CDR3 contains 13 residues. The CDR3 region has the DNA TGTGCCTGGAGTGTACAATCCCAACAGCCCCAGCATTTT. Its translation: CAWSVQSQQPQHF.

The chain couples TRBV7-9 to TRBJ2-5; 8 bases are a match to TRBD1. Germline lookup yields CDR1 SEHNR and CDR2 FQNEAQ (reference sequence). V shed 3 bases and J 5 bases; nucleotides not matched to a gene: 5. The CDR3 has 14 amino acids. CDR3 nucleotides: TGTGCCAGCAGCTTGGCAGGGGGCGAGGAGACCCAGTACTTC. Protein: CASSLAGGEETQYF.

The rearrangement joins TRBV28 to TRBJ1-5; TRBD1 is a possible D gene (5 bases). CDR1 is MDHEN, CDR2 SYDVKM, per germline. The germline V and J ends were trimmed by 2 bases and 7 bases, with 12 bases remaining between them. The CDR3 is 14 amino acids. In nucleotides, the CDR3 is TGTGCCAGCAGTTTAGGGGGGGACGTCCAGCCCCAGCATTTT. The encoded protein is CASSLGGDVQPQHF.